The clone carrying this T cell receptor (beta chain) came up a few times. Antigen unknown. This sample is drawn from a study of T cells in Graves' hyperthyroidism and ophthalmopathy. Overall study context: Any treatment followed the collection of peripheral blood at initial diagnosis.

CDR1 and CDR2 from the germline V gene are DFQATT and SNEGSKA (reference sequence). With V trimmed by 1 base and J by 4 bases, 11 bases remained unmatched. This CDR3 has 17 amino acids. Graves' hyperthyroidism was deemed stable given no ophthalmopathy progression within 18 months. Clinical symptoms, serum thyroxine, TRAb, thyroid ultrasound and orbital computed tomography informed diagnoses. Study-level findings and limits: For ophthalmopathy, model prediction preceded onset by a median about 6 months.

Amplification yielded TCR beta CDR3 regions, with RNA transcripts as the source. The primer set for the first-round RT-PCR of the TCR CDR3 was HTBI. TCRdb ran MiXCR on the multiplex PCR reads and lists one entry per CDR3 protein. Seen here are 250,000 to 300,000 distinct CDR3 sequences, approximately 15% observed once, and the top ten hold 7.9%. This clonotype was sampled from a woman aged 40 to 50 with Graves' hyperthyroidism. This sequence joins TRBV20-1 and TRBJ2-1; 9 bases match TRBD2. Input material: blood. The CDR3 region is CSARVSGLAGSYNEQFF. The DNA for the CDR3 is TGCAGTGCTAGAGTCTCTGGGCTAGCGGGATCGTACAATGAGCAGTTCTTC.